This T cell receptor (beta chain) was found in a study of graft-versus-host responses after intestinal transplantation. Background on the study: For around three years after anti-thymocyte globulin induction, all recipients took tacrolimus and steroids.

This clone has only one observation. Its cognate antigen is unknown. Generated by immunoSEQ multiplex PCR, the TCRdb table keeps only in-frame clones and is missing some. The sample has more than 65,000 clones, about 87% seen once; the top ten hold 0.35% to 0.4%. The sample here was unstimulated CD4+ T cells sorted from spleen or lymph node cells, taken before transplant. This sequence was found in a human donor who was the organ donor for an intestinal transplant.

CDR3: CASSSSTGSTYEQYV. Here the CDR3 DNA reads TGTGCCAGCAGCTCATCGACAGGGTCCACCTACGAGCAGTACGTC. The V gene is TRBV5-4, the J gene TRBJ2-7; 7 bases are a match to TRBD1. After removal of 3 bases from V and 2 bases from J, the junction contained 8 bases not matched to a gene. CDR3 length: 15 residues. Germline loops: CDR1 SGHNT, CDR2 YYREEE (reference sequence).